Following are 30 T cell receptor beta chains from one sample sequenced in a study of cytomegalovirus exposure and HLA in healthy donors. The PCR contained 60 Vbeta and 13 Jbeta primers. Assay: immunoSEQ multiplex PCR; the TCRdb copy retains only in-frame clones and omits some. The data hold about 120,000 clones, with around 80% observed a single time. Specimen: PBMCs. These receptor sequences come from a woman aged 18-29 years in good health and CMV-seronegative.

The chain couples TRBV4-1 to TRBJ1-4; perhaps TRBD1 as D (5 bases). Germline-derived CDR1 and CDR2 are MGHRA and YSYEKL. CDR3 size: 15 residues. Between the trimmed V and J ends, which lost 4 bases and 2 bases, there was a span of 11 bases. CDR3 sequence: CASSRGGTTNEKLFF. In DNA form, the CDR3 reads TGCGCCAGCAGCCGGGGGGGGACGACTAATGAAAAACTGTTTTTT.

The rearrangement links TRBV4-1 to TRBJ2-6; 12 bases are shared with TRBD1. The CDR3 contains 21 residues. V trimming: 4 bases; J trimming: 0 bases; junction bases outside the gene matches: 13. Per the germline V gene, CDR1 is MGHRA and CDR2 is YSYEKL. The CDR3 DNA follows: TGCGCCAGCAGCCCTCTTCCCTCCGGGACAGGGGGCATCTCTGGGGCCAACGTCCTGACTTTC. The encoded protein is CASSPLPSGTGGISGANVLTF.

The chain couples TRBV5-4 to TRBJ2-7, with D possibly TRBD2 on 6 matching bases. The germline CDR1 and CDR2 sequences are SGHNT and YYREEE (reference sequence). Between the trimmed V and J ends, which lost 1 base and 7 bases, there was a span of 15 bases. CDR3 length: 14 residues. The CDR3 sequence is CASSLSGDRGEQYF. The CDR3 region has the DNA TGTGCCAGCAGCTTGTCGGGAGACCGGGGGGAGCAGTACTTC.

The CDR3 here is CAWSSTGSYYNEQFF. The CDR3 DNA is TGTGCCTGGAGTTCGACGGGATCATACTACAATGAGCAGTTCTTC. The rearrangement joins TRBV30 to TRBJ2-1; D perhaps matches TRBD2 (5 bases). This CDR3 is built from 15 residues. CDR1 is GTSNPN and CDR2 is SVGIG in the germline V gene (reference sequence). The V gene lost 2 bases and the J gene lost 3 bases, with 14 bases spanning the gap.

The CDR3 sequence is CASSLGWGGNTGELFF. The CDR3 DNA follows: TGTGCCAGCAGCTTAGGGTGGGGGGGGAACACCGGGGAGCTGTTTTTT. The chain employs TRBV7-8 and TRBJ2-2; 7 bases map to TRBD2. Germline V lookup: CDR1 SGHVS, CDR2 FQNEAQ. The CDR3 covers 16 residues. V lost 1 base, J lost 1 base, and 3 bases stayed unmatched.

The J gene is TRBJ1-2, the V gene TRBV6-6; D remains ambiguous. The V gene's germline CDR1 is MNHNY and CDR2 SVGAGI (reference sequence). CDR3 length: 14 residues. V shed 7 bases and J shed 7 bases, with 19 bases lying between them. The DNA of the CDR3 is TGTGCCAGCAACATCCTTGGGTTGGAGCGTGGCTACACCTTC. It yields the protein CASNILGLERGYTF.

The CDR3 DNA reads as TGTGCCAGCTCAACACAGACTAGCGGGAGCCCCAGCACAGATACGCAGTATTTT. Translated, it gives CASSTQTSGSPSTDTQYF. The V and J genes are TRBV18 and TRBJ2-3; 12 bases map to TRBD2. With V trimmed by 5 bases and J by 0 bases, 9 bases remained unmatched. The germline gives CDR1 KGHSH, CDR2 LQKENI. The CDR3 is 18 residues long.

This clone appeared once. This chain uses TRBV2 with TRBJ2-3; TRBD2 matches at 8 bases. The germline CDR1 and CDR2 sequences are SNHLY and FYNNEI. The V and J ends lost 7 bases and 6 bases, in that order; junction bases with no gene match: 6. This CDR3 contains 13 residues. The CDR3 bases are TGTGCCAGCACAGCGGGAGAAGGTGATACGCAGTATTTT. This codes for CASTAGEGDTQYF.

The chain is built from TRBV7-9 and TRBJ2-1; 7 bases fit TRBD2. Trimming removed 3 bases from V and 0 bases from J; junction bases left unmatched: 5. CDR1 is SEHNR, CDR2 FQNEAQ, per germline (reference sequence). The CDR3 consists of 16 residues. The CDR3 loop is CASSFTTSSSYNEQFF. As DNA, the CDR3 is TGTGCCAGCAGCTTCACGACTAGCAGCTCCTACAATGAGCAGTTCTTC.

CDR3 in amino acids: CASSSERVGSTGELFF. As DNA, the CDR3 is TGTGCCAGCAGTTCCGAAAGGGTCGGGAGCACCGGGGAGCTGTTTTTT. The chain employs TRBV11-2 and TRBJ2-2; maybe TRBD2 (6 bases). CDR3 length: 16 amino acids. Trimming removed 6 bases at V and 4 bases at J, with 18 bases between. Germline CDR1 is SGHAT and CDR2 is FQNNGV. The entire variable domain, with the rest obtained from reference TRBV11-2 and TRBJ2-2, is as follows: EAGVAQSPRYKIIEKRQSVAFWCNPISGHATLYWYQQILGQGPKLLIQFQNNGVVDDSQLPKDRFSAERLKGVDSTLKIQPAKLEDSAVYLCASSSERVGSTGELFFGEGSRLTVL.

The chain has TRBV6-1 and TRBJ1-3, with TRBD1 matching 8 bases. The CDR3 extends over 15 amino acids. J was trimmed by 2 bases and V by 6 bases; bases with no gene match: 6. Germline loops: CDR1 MNHNS, CDR2 SASEGT. The CDR3: CASSFDRGPGNTIYF. CDR3 DNA sequence: TGTGCCAGCAGCTTCGACAGGGGACCTGGAAACACCATATATTTT.

The rearrangement uses TRBV28 and TRBJ1-1, with D hard to call. CDR1 is MDHEN and CDR2 is SYDVKM in the germline V gene. The V gene lost 4 bases and the J gene lost 4 bases, with 7 bases spanning the gap. This CDR3 comprises 12 residues. The CDR3 protein is CASSSQFTEAFF. The DNA for the CDR3 is TGTGCCAGCAGTTCACAGTTCACTGAAGCTTTCTTT.

The V and J genes are TRBV27 and TRBJ1-1, with D hard to call. The CDR3 is made up of 13 amino acids. Germline CDR1 reads MNHEY; CDR2 reads SMNVEV (reference sequence). Trimming pared 2 bases from V and 11 bases from J, leaving 15 bases between. The CDR3 region has the DNA TGTGCCAGCAGTTTAGGAGGCTTTACCAGGGCTTTCTTT. Translated: CASSLGGFTRAFF.

The chain carries TRBV19 and TRBJ2-3, with D perhaps TRBD1 (6 bases). CDR3 length: 15 residues. With 1 base removed from V and 2 bases from J, the gap between germline ends came to 10 bases. Germline V gives CDR1 LNHDA, CDR2 SQIVND (reference sequence). CDR3 DNA: TGTGCCAGTAGTATAGGCAGGGGTACCACAGATACGCAGTATTTT. Protein product: CASSIGRGTTDTQYF.

This chain uses TRBV11-1 with TRBJ2-1, with D perhaps TRBD1 (5 bases). Trimming took 5 bases from V and 0 from J, leaving 8 bases between them. This CDR3 contains 14 residues. The germline V gene has CDR1 SGHAT and CDR2 FQDESV (reference sequence). The CDR3 region is CASSRQISYNEQFF. CDR3 bases: TGTGCCAGCAGCCGACAGATCTCCTACAATGAGCAGTTCTTC.

This clone was recorded a few times. The chain couples TRBV4-3 to TRBJ1-1; 7 bases fit TRBD1. In germline, CDR1 is LGHNA, CDR2 YSLEER. The J segment lost 4 bases and the V segment lost 4 bases, leaving 6 bases of the junction unmatched. The CDR3 runs 14 residues. The CDR3 DNA sequence: TGCGCCAGCAGCCCCCGGACAGGCACCACTGAAGCTTTCTTT. This codes for CASSPRTGTTEAFF.

This chain links TRBV27 with TRBJ1-4, with a weak D call TRBD1 (5 bases). The CDR3 is 13 amino acids. The germline V and J ends were trimmed by 6 bases and 8 bases, with 13 bases remaining between them. CDR1 is MNHEY, CDR2 SMNVEV, per germline (reference sequence). The CDR3 sequence is CASSVGGGEKLFF. The CDR3, as DNA: TGTGCCAGCAGCGTGGGGGGTGGCGAAAAACTGTTTTTT.

This rearrangement joins TRBV7-8 to TRBJ1-2, with D tentatively TRBD1 (6 bases). Germline V gives CDR1 SGHVS, CDR2 FQNEAQ. The CDR3 extends over 15 amino acids. V lost 6 bases and J lost 3, with 17 bases in between. The CDR3 is CASRLQGPGDYGYTF. The CDR3 DNA follows: TGTGCCAGCAGACTACAGGGACCTGGTGACTATGGCTACACCTTC.

On this clone: An end of the junction does not agree with germline; a read error may underlie this. The chain is built from TRBV29-1 and TRBJ2-4; TRBD2 agrees at 13 bases. Germline V gene lookup returns CDR1 SQVTM and CDR2 ANQGSEA. The CDR3 covers 16 residues. CDR3 sequence: CSAGLAGRGPRNSQYF. The CDR3 DNA reads TGCAGCGCGGGACTAGCGGGAAGGGGCCCAAGAAACAGTCAGTACTTC.

The genes are TRBV5-1 and TRBJ1-4; 7 bases fit TRBD1. Germline-derived CDR1 and CDR2 are SGHRS and YFSETQ. The CDR3 has 16 residues. The trim removed 4 bases at V and 5 bases at J, leaving 11 bases unmatched. Here the CDR3 DNA reads TGCGCCAGCAGCCGGCCCCTAACAGGGGTGAATGAAAAACTGTTTTTT. Translation gives CASSRPLTGVNEKLFF.

The chain combines TRBV11-2 with TRBJ2-1, with D perhaps TRBD1 (6 bases). Per germline, CDR1 SGHAT and CDR2 FQNNGV. Trimming shortened V by 5 bases and J by 9 bases, and 26 bases separated the two germline ends. There are 17 residues in the CDR3. Written as DNA, the CDR3 is TGTGCCAGCAGCACTGACCCAGCTCTGGGGCTAGGGGGTGAGCAGTTCTTC. It specifies CASSTDPALGLGGEQFF. The full variable domain, with the rest looked up from reference TRBV11-2 and TRBJ2-1, is EAGVAQSPRYKIIEKRQSVAFWCNPISGHATLYWYQQILGQGPKLLIQFQNNGVVDDSQLPKDRFSAERLKGVDSTLKIQPAKLEDSAVYLCASSTDPALGLGGEQFFGPGTRLTVL.

Turning to this clone: A junction boundary mismatches the germline segment, possibly from a read error. This chain links TRBV7-2 with TRBJ1-2; 8 nucleotides align to TRBD1. The length of the CDR3 is 15 residues. CDR1 and CDR2 (germline): SGHTA, FQGNSA. CDR3 in amino acids: CASSLTIRGQASALF. CDR3 nucleotide sequence: TGTGCCAGCAGCTTGACCATCCGGGGACAGGCTTCCGCTCTGTTT.

The chain uses TRBV5-1 and TRBJ2-7; 7 bases are a match to TRBD1. From germline, CDR1 is SGHRS and CDR2 YFSETQ. V shed 4 bases and J 1 base; nucleotides not matched to a gene: 8. The CDR3 totals 15 residues. Here the CDR3 DNA reads TGCGCCAGCAGCGGACGGGACAGCGGTTCCTACGAGCAGTACTTC. This sequence encodes CASSGRDSGSYEQYF.

This clone has just a few counts. The CDR3 DNA follows: TGTGCCAGCAGTCCTCGGACAGGGGGCCTTCCTGCTGGCTACACCTTC. Translating gives CASSPRTGGLPAGYTF. This sequence joins TRBV27 and TRBJ1-2; 11 nucleotides align to TRBD1. Germline CDR1 and CDR2: MNHEY and SMNVEV (reference sequence). The CDR3 sequence is 16 residues long. The V segment lost 5 bases and the J segment 7 bases; nucleotides outside the gene matches: 12.

V is TRBV7-8 and J is TRBJ2-7, with D possibly TRBD2 on 6 matching bases. CDR3 length: 14 amino acids. Trimming shortened V by 9 bases and J by 7 bases, and 22 bases separated the two germline ends. Germline V gives CDR1 SGHVS, CDR2 FQNEAQ. The CDR3 here is CARSKESGVCEQYF. Here the CDR3 DNA reads TGTGCCAGGTCCAAAGAATCGGGGGTGTGTGAGCAGTACTTC.

This clone was seen a few times. The rearrangement links TRBV15 to TRBJ2-7; 7 positions agree with TRBD1. Unmatched junction bases numbered 9, after V lost 1 base and J lost 6 bases. This CDR3 has 15 residues. Per germline, CDR1 LNHNV and CDR2 YYDKDF (reference sequence). CDR3 amino acids: CATSRAPDRFGEQYF. In DNA, the CDR3 is TGTGCCACCAGCAGAGCCCCGGACAGGTTTGGCGAGCAGTACTTC.

There are a few counts of this clone. The chain links TRBV6-6 to TRBJ2-7; the match to TRBD1 covers 10 bases. The CDR3 loop spans 13 amino acids. Per germline, CDR1 MNHNY and CDR2 SVGAGI (reference sequence). The junction had 3 bases not matched to a gene; V was cut back by 7 bases and J by 3 bases. In DNA, the CDR3 is TGTGCCAGCAAAGGGACAGGGGACTACGAGCAGTACTTC. This gives the protein CASKGTGDYEQYF.

Only one count was recorded for this clone. This chain uses TRBV9 with TRBJ2-1, with TRBD2 identical over 7 bases. Germline values: CDR1 SGDLS, CDR2 YYNGEE. The CDR3 extends over 15 amino acids. The J segment lost 1 base and the V segment lost 4 bases, leaving 5 bases of the junction unmatched. The CDR3 protein is CASSSWEGSYNEQFF. The CDR3 coding sequence is TGTGCCAGCAGCTCGTGGGAGGGTTCCTACAATGAGCAGTTCTTC.

This chain links TRBV13 with TRBJ2-1, with no clear D. The CDR3 extends over 14 amino acids. CDR1 is PRHDT and CDR2 is FYEKMQ in the germline V gene (reference sequence). V was pared by 1 base and J by 7 bases, with 11 bases between. The CDR3 region is CASSLAATLNEQFF. CDR3 DNA: TGTGCCAGCAGCTTAGCCGCGACTTTAAATGAGCAGTTCTTC.

This chain links TRBV7-2 with TRBJ2-1; no clear D gene. Trimming left V 4 bases short and J 9 bases short, with 7 bases between. Germline lookup yields CDR1 SGHTA and CDR2 FQGNSA. The CDR3 is 11 amino acids. The CDR3 loop is CASSSTSEQFF. The CDR3 DNA reads as TGTGCCAGCAGCTCCACGAGTGAGCAGTTCTTC.